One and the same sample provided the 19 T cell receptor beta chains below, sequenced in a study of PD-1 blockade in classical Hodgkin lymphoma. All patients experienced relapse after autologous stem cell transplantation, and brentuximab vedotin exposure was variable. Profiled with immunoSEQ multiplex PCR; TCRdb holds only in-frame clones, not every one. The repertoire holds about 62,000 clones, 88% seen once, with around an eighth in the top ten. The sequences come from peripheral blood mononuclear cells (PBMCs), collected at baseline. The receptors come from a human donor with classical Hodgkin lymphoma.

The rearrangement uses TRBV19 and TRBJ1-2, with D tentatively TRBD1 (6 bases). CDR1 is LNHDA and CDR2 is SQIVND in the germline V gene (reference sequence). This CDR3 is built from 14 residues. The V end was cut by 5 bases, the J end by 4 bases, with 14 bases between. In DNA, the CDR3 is TGTGCCAGTAGTTCGGGACAACAGGGCTATGGCTACACCTTC. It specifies CASSSGQQGYGYTF.

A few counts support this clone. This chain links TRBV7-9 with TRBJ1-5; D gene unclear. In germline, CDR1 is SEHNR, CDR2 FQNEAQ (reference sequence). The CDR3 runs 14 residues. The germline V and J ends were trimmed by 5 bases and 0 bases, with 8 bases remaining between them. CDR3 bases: TGTGCCAGCAGCCCGACATATAGCAATCAGCCCCAGCATTTT. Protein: CASSPTYSNQPQHF.

The CDR3 region has the DNA TGTGCCAGCAGCCGCCCGGGGGGGGCCTACGAGCAGTACTTC. This translates into CASSRPGGAYEQYF. V usage is TRBV4-2 and J usage is TRBJ2-7, with 8 nucleotides matching TRBD2. CDR3 size: 14 residues. Germline CDR1 is LGHNA and CDR2 is YNFKEQ. The V and J ends lost 4 bases and 2 bases, in that order; junction bases with no gene match: 4.

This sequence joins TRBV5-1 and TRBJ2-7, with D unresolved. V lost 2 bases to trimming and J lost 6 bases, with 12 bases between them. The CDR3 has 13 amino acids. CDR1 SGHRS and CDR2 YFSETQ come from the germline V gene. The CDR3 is CASSFIQTREQYF. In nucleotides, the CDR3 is TGCGCCAGCAGCTTCATACAGACTCGCGAGCAGTACTTC.

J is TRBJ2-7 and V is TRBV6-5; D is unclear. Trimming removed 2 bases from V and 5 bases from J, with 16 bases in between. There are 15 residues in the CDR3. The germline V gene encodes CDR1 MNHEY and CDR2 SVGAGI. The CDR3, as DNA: TGTGCCAGCAGTTACACCCCGACAAGTTGGGACGAGCAGTACTTC. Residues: CASSYTPTSWDEQYF.

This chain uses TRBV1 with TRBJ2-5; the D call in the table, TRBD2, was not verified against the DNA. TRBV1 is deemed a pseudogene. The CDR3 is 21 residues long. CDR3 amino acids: CTSSQDPGASGGYLTRETQYF. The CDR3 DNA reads TGCACCAGCAGCCAAGATCCCGGGGCTAGCGGGGGGTACCTCACTAGGGAGACCCAGTACTTC.

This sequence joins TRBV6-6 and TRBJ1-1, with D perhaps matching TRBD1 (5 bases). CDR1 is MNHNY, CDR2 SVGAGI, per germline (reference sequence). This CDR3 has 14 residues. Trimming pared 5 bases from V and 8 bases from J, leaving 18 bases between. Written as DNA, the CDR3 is TGTGCCAGCAGTATAGGGGCTTCGGTCACCGAAGCTTTCTTT. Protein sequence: CASSIGASVTEAFF.

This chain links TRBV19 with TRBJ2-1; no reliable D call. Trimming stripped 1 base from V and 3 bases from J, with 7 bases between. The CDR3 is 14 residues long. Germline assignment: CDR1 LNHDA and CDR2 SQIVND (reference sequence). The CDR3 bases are TGTGCCAGTAGTATAGGGCAGAGCTACAATGAGCAGTTCTTC. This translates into CASSIGQSYNEQFF. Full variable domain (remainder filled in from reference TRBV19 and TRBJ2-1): DGGITQSPKYLFRKEGQNVTLSCEQNLNHDAMYWYRQDPGQGLRLIYYSQIVNDFQKGDIAEGYSVSREKKESFPLTVTSAQKNPTAFYLCASSIGQSYNEQFFGPGTRLTVL.

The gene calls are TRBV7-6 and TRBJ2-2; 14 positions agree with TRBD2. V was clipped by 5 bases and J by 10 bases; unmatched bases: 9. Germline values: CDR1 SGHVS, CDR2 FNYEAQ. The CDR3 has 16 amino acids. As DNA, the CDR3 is TGTGCCAGCAGCGCCGGGACTAGCGGGGGTTTTGAGGAGCTGTTTTTT. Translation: CASSAGTSGGFEELFF.

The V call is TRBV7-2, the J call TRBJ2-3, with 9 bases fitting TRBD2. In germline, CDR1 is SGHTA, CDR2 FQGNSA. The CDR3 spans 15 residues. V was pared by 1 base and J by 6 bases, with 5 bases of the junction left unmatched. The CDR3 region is CASSLVAGEFDTQYF. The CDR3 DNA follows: TGTGCCAGCAGCTTAGTAGCGGGGGAGTTTGATACGCAGTATTTT.

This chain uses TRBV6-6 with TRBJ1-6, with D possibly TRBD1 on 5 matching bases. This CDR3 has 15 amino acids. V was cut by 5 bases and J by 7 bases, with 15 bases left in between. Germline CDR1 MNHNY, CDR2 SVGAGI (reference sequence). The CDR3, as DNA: TGTGCCAGCAGTACCCCTCCTCCAGGGAATTCACCCCTCCACTTT. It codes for CASSTPPPGNSPLHF.

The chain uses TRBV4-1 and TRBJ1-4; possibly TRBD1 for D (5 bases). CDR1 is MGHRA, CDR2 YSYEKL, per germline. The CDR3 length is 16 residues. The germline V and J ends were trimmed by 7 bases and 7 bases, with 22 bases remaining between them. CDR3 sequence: CASKGSGGHLTEKLFF. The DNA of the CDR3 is TGCGCCAGCAAGGGTTCAGGCGGACACCTGACTGAAAAACTGTTTTTT.

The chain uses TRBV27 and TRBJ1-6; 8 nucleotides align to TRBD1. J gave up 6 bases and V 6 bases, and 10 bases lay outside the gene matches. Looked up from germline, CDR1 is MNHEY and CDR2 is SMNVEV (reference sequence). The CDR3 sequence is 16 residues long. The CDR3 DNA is TGTGCCAGCAGGGGACAGGCGGGGGCAAGTAATTCACCCCTCCACTTT. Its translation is CASRGQAGASNSPLHF.

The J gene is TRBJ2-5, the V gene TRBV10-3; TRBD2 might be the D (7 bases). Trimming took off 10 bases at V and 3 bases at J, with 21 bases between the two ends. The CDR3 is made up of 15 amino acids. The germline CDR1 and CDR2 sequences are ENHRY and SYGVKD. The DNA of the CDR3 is TGTGCCACCCTCCGAATGGCGGGGGCCGAAGAGACCCAGTACTTC. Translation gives CATLRMAGAEETQYF.

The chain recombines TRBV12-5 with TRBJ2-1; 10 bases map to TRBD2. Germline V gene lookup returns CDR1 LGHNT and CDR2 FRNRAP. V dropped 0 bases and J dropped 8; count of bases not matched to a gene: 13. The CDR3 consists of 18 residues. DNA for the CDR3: TGTGCTAGTGGTTTGGTCTTGAGCGGGGGGGCAAATTACCATGAGCAGTTCTTC. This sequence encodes CASGLVLSGGANYHEQFF.

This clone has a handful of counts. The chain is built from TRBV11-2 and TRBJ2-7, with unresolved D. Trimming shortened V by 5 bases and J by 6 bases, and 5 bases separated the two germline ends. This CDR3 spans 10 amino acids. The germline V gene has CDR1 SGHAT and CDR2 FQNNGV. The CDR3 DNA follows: TGTGCCAGCAGCCAAATCGAGCAGTACTTC. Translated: CASSQIEQYF.

In DNA, the CDR3 is TGTGCCAGCAGTGGCTCTGGGTCGGGGAATAATTCACCCCTCCACTTT. Protein product: CASSGSGSGNNSPLHF. The chain has TRBV2 and TRBJ1-6; no definite D call. The CDR3 contains 16 residues. Germline CDR1 reads SNHLY; CDR2 reads FYNNEI. Trimming removed 4 bases at V and 5 bases at J, with 15 bases between.

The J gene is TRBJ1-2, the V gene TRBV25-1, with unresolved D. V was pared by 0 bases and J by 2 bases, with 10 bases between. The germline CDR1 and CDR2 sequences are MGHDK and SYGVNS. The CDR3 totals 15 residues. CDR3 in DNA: TGTGCCAGCAGTGAATATAGGCCGGGGAACTATGGCTACACCTTC. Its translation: CASSEYRPGNYGYTF.

The CDR3: CASSDPGQGSNTGELFF. CDR3 in DNA: TGTGCCAGCAGTGACCCGGGACAGGGTTCGAACACCGGGGAGCTGTTTTTT. The chain is built from TRBV6-1 and TRBJ2-2; 9 nucleotides line up with TRBD1. Losses at the gene ends were 3 bases for V and 0 bases for J; bases not matched to a gene: 5. Germline V gene lookup returns CDR1 MNHNS and CDR2 SASEGT. This CDR3 is built from 17 residues.